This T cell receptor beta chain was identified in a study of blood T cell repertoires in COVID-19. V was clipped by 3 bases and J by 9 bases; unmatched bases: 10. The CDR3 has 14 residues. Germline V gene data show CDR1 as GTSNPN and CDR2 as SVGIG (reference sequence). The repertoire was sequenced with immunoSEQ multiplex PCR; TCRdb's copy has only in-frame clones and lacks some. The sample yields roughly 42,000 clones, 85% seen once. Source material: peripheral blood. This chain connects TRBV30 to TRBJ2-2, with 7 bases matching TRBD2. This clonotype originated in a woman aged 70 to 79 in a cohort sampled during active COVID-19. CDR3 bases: TGTGCCTGGAGGGGGGAGGGGCTAGCTCGGGAGCTGTTTTTT. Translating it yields CAWRGEGLARELFF.